This T cell receptor (beta chain) appears in the sequencing data of a study of T cell responses to AZD1222 COVID-19 vaccine. Study at large: Pooling was applied to second doses at about 4 or about 12 weeks.

Study-level results: Targeting of unmutated variant regions was reportedly seen in nearly half of spike-specific TCRs.

Here immunoSEQ multiplex PCR was the method, and the copy in TCRdb shows in-frame clones only, minus some. The repertoire includes around 95,000 clones, about 87% of them detected once, and about 1.8% sits in the top ten. With respect to this clone: The antigen remains undetermined.

The J segment lost 0 bases and the V segment lost 3 bases, leaving 5 bases of the junction unmatched. Germline CDR1 is MDHEN and CDR2 is SYDVKM. This CDR3 contains 16 residues. This sequence joins TRBV28 and TRBJ1-3; 7 bases map to TRBD1. This receptor was obtained from an adult in good health. The sequences come from peripheral blood, collected on day 0 of AZD1222 vaccination. CDR3 sequence reads: CASSFSDRASGNTIYF. In DNA form, the CDR3 reads TGTGCCAGCAGTTTCTCCGACAGGGCCTCTGGAAACACCATATATTTT.